This T cell receptor (beta chain) originates from a study of T cell repertoires in cytomegalovirus infection. Overall study: HLA-B-restricted CMV epitopes that are well studied, plus recently identified HLA-C-restricted ones, were used by the study. Indicated by public TCR beta signatures were CMV infection and matching HLA type. Points from the study as a whole: The ex vivo response showed dominance by HLA-C-restricted CMV-specific TCR beta clonotypes. Cumulative frequency (of public TCR beta family members) identified carriers of CMV plus the relevant HLA.

TCRdb re-analysed the reads in MiXCR, keeping a single row per CDR3 protein. Of 86,000 or so distinct CDR3 sequences in the sample, more than 20% were seen once. Concerning this clonotype itself: Its cognate antigen is unknown.

Trimming took off 0 bases at V and 8 bases at J, with 10 bases between the two ends. CDR3 length: 14 residues. Here the sequenced sample was CD8+ T cells from cultured PBMCs, taken from culture after CMV antigen stimulation. The rearrangement joins TRBV12-3 or TRBV12-4 to TRBJ1-4; the D is unclear. This TCR was sampled from a human donor in good health (CMV status not recorded). Some clones in this sample may be carry-over from other donors' samples. CDR3 coding DNA: TGTGCCAGCAGTTTAGCGCTACAAGACGAAAAACTGTTTTTT. It yields the protein CASSLALQDEKLFF.